Listed here is a single T cell receptor beta chain. This clonotype turned up a few times. Its antigen is currently not known. No much larger clone exists at a distance of one base, and base qualities are not known. This sample was taken from a study of CD8 T cells in ankylosing spondylitis (dated by TCRdb to about 2017). Background for the entire study: To find TCR variants linked to disease, the study profiled T cell receptor beta repertoires in ankylosing spondylitis patients and healthy donors. The full study cohort comprised about 25 ankylosing spondylitis patients and 110 or so healthy donors. Samples of peripheral blood were taken, and for ankylosing spondylitis patients, synovial fluid was collected as well.

What the research found in general, with its limitations: Blood from ankylosing spondylitis patients appeared to be characterized by a TCR beta motif made up of under ten highly homologous amino acid variants. The disease-linked clones were reported as significantly enriched in matched synovial fluid samples from ankylosing spondylitis patients. A CD8+ phenotype was shown by the disease-linked clones, which were found at relatively low frequencies in peripheral blood. Some TCR beta motif variants had previously been reported in synovial fluid and blood of reactive arthritis patients, which suggested common disease-initiation mechanisms.

CDR1 MNHEY and CDR2 SMNVEV were looked up in the germline V gene (reference sequence). Reading from cysteine to phenylalanine, the CDR3 counts 16 amino acids. The CDR3 DNA has 48 bases and is translated from base 1. For this chain, trimming is 4 bases at the V end and 1 base at the J end, and the number of junction bases without a gene match is 5. The data were produced on an Illumina HiSeq 2500. Quantitative 5'-RACE with molecular barcodes was the method used to prepare the TCR beta libraries. For the original study's pipeline: To identify disease-linked TCR variants, a new computational method was used, one built on a probabilistic model of VDJ rearrangement. TCRdb reprocessed the public reads (quality trimming at Q25 with fastp, clone calling with MiXCR) and kept in-frame beta chains. Every CDR3 protein is listed once, alongside the most common genes and DNA of its rows. TCRdb, not the original authors, processed these V and J calls. In this sample the table shows roughly 130,000 distinct CDR3 sequences, around 15% of which occur a single time. The ten largest clones take up approximately 3% of the sample.

Here the chain combines TRBV27 and TRBJ1-5; 9 middle bases align to TRBD1. Sequencing was done on a sample of blood, either unsorted or a sorted T cell fraction (not recorded which). The TCR was taken from a female donor with ankylosing spondylitis or in good health (not recorded which). The nucleotides read TGTGCCAGCAGTTCGGGACAGGGTTGGAGCAATCAGCCCCAGCATTTT. It codes for CASSSGQGWSNQPQHF.